These T cell receptor beta chains were read from a single sample in a study of blood T cell repertoires in COVID-19. The assay was immunoSEQ multiplex PCR, and TCRdb's table has in-frame clones only and misses some. The sample contains 130,000 or so clones, about 82% of which appear only once. Sequencing was done on a sample of peripheral blood. The receptor source for this set is a woman aged 55-69 years with acute or convalescent COVID-19. Both conserved end residues are part of each CDR3. The D gene is left open where the match is weak. Size values are once, few and many counts, or a class for expanded clones, and some rows have none.

clone size | D gene | J gene | V gene | CDR3 DNA | CDR3 protein
once | TRBD1 | TRBJ1-1 | TRBV30 | TGTGCCTGGAGCGGGGACAGGGGCACTGAAGCTTTCTTT | CAWSGDRGTEAFF
. | . | TRBJ2-7 | TRBV27 | TGTGCCAGCAGTTCCAGCTCCTACGAGCAGTACTTC | CASSSSSYEQYF
. | . | TRBJ2-7 | TRBV10-3 | TGTGCCATCAAACCGGGACATGATGACGAGCAGTACTTC | CAIKPGHDDEQYF
once | . | TRBJ2-5 | TRBV28 | TGTGCCAGCAGTCTGCGAAAGGAGACCCAGTACTTC | CASSLRKETQYF
. | . | TRBJ2-6 | TRBV6-5 | TGTGCCAGCAGAGGAGGGGGCGGTGGGGCCAACGTCCTGACTTTC | CASRGGGGGANVLTF
few | . | TRBJ2-4 | TRBV6-6 | TGTGCCAGCAGTCCCCCACGGACTGTTCTAGCCAAAAACATTCAGTACTTC | CASSPPRTVLAKNIQYF
. | . | TRBJ2-2 | TRBV18 | TGTGCCAGCTACCCCCGCCCAGGACAGAACACCGGGGAGCTGTTTTTT | CASYPRPGQNTGELFF
. | . | TRBJ2-5 | TRBV5-1 | TGCGCCAGCAGCTTGTTCCTAATGGGGGGCCAAGAGACCCAGTACTTC | CASSLFLMGGQETQYF
. | . | TRBJ1-1 | TRBV27 | TGTGCCAGCAGGCGAGCAGGGGATATGAACACTGAAGCTTTCTTT | CASRRAGDMNTEAFF
few | TRBD2 | TRBJ2-1 | TRBV5-1 | TGCGCCAGCAGGAGGAGTAGCGGGCTCGGGAATGAGCAGTTCTTC | CASRRSSGLGNEQFF
. | . | TRBJ1-3 | TRBV28 | TGTGCCAGCAGTTTACTCTCTGGAAACACCATATATTTT | CASSLLSGNTIYF
. | TRBD2 | TRBJ2-5 | TRBV5-1 | TGCGCCAGCAGCCCGACTAGCGTGGAGACCCAGTACTTC | CASSPTSVETQYF
. | TRBD1 | TRBJ2-2 | TRBV9 | TGTGCCAGCAGCGTCGACCAGACAGGGTATACCGGGGAGCTGTTTTTT | CASSVDQTGYTGELFF
few | TRBD1 | TRBJ1-6 | TRBV28 | TGTGCCAGCCAGGGACAGGGGGTTTCACCCCTCCACTTT | CASQGQGVSPLHF
. | . | TRBJ2-3 | TRBV29-1 | TGCAGCGTTGAAGAAACTAGCTCCAGCCCAGATACGCAGTATTTT | CSVEETSSSPDTQYF
few | . | TRBJ1-5 | TRBV6-6 | TGTGCCAGCAGTTACTCGGGGCAGTTCAGCCAGCCCCAGCATTTT | CASSYSGQFSQPQHF
. | TRBD1 | TRBJ2-7 | TRBV11-3 | TGTGCCAGCAGCTTAAGAACAGGGGACTCCTACGAGCAGTACTTC | CASSLRTGDSYEQYF
. | TRBD1 | TRBJ1-4 | TRBV19 | TGTGCCAGTAGCAAAGGGGGCTCGGCTAATGAAAAACTGTTTTTT | CASSKGGSANEKLFF
. | . | TRBJ2-7 | TRBV29-1 | TGCAGCGTTGAAGATCAGGGTTACGAGCAGTACTTC | CSVEDQGYEQYF
. | TRBD1 | TRBJ1-5 | TRBV2 | TGTGCCAGCAGTGAAGCAGGACAGGGTTGGAATCAGCCCCAGCATTTT | CASSEAGQGWNQPQHF
. | TRBD2 | TRBJ2-7 | TRBV18 | TGTGCCAGCTCACGGACTAGCGGGGGGGCCGGCTACGAGCAGTACTTC | CASSRTSGGAGYEQYF
. | TRBD1 | TRBJ2-7 | TRBV9 | TGTGCCAGCAGCGCCGGGACAGCCTACGAGCAGTACTTC | CASSAGTAYEQYF
. | TRBD2 | TRBJ2-7 | TRBV9 | TGTGCCAGCAGCTCCCCCATGGGGGTTAGCGGGGGTTTCGACGAGCAGTACTTC | CASSSPMGVSGGFDEQYF
. | . | TRBJ1-5 | TRBV6-1 | TGTGCCAGCAGTGAATCCGGGAATCAGCCCCAGCATTTT | CASSESGNQPQHF
. | TRBD1 | TRBJ2-7 | TRBV30 | TGTGCCGGGACAGGGCCAAGCTCCTACGAGCAGTACTTC | CAGTGPSSYEQYF
. | . | TRBJ2-1 | TRBV10-1 | TGCGCCACCAGTCCCGGACTCCCCCCCTACAATGAGCAGTTCTTC | CATSPGLPPYNEQFF
. | . | TRBJ2-7 | TRBV2 | TGTGCCAGCAGGGACTATACCTACGAGCAGTACTTC | CASRDYTYEQYF
. | . | TRBJ1-1 | TRBV10-3 | TGTGCCATCAGTGAGGAGGGAAAGACGGGCACTGAAGCTTTCTTT | CAISEEGKTGTEAFF
. | . | TRBJ2-1 | TRBV6-5 | TGTGCCAGCATCGAGGGCCCCGGAGGAAGTGAGCAGTTCTTC | CASIEGPGGSEQFF
. | . | TRBJ2-1 | TRBV27 | TGTGCCAGCAGTTTAGGCCGGGGTATCGAGCAGTTCTTC | CASSLGRGIEQFF
. | . | TRBJ2-3 | TRBV9 | TGTGCCAGCTCCTTAGGGGGCACAGATACGCAGTATTTT | CASSLGGTDTQYF
. | . | TRBJ2-3 | TRBV5-8 | TGTGCCCGGTGGGACAGACTAAAGGGGGGTACGCAGTATTTT | CARWDRLKGGTQYF
. | . | TRBJ1-1 | TRBV21-1 | TGTGCCAGCAGCGACAGGGGGAGGGACACTGAAGCTTTCTTT | CASSDRGRDTEAFF
. | . | TRBJ1-4 | TRBV14 | TGTGCCAGCAGCCAAGGGACTACGGGAAATGAAAAACTGTTTTTT | CASSQGTTGNEKLFF
. | . | TRBJ2-4 | TRBV6-2/TRBV6-3 | TGTGCCAGCAGTTACGGCGGCGGAAACATTCAGTACTTC | CASSYGGGNIQYF
. | TRBD2 | TRBJ2-1 | TRBV10-3 | TGTGCCATCAGAAACGGACTAGACGGGTCCTACAATGAGCAGTTCTTC | CAIRNGLDGSYNEQFF
few | . | TRBJ2-5 | TRBV6-1 | TGTGCCAGCAGTGAAGCGGGCTCCGTACGGGGTACCCAGTACTTC | CASSEAGSVRGTQYF
. | . | TRBJ1-2 | TRBV6-5 | TGTGCCAGCAGTTACTCTGGAGGGGCCCCGTATGGCTACACCTTC | CASSYSGGAPYGYTF
. | TRBD1 | TRBJ1-1 | TRBV30 | TGTGCCTGGGATTCCGGGACAGGGAGCACTGAAGCTTTCTTT | CAWDSGTGSTEAFF
. | TRBD1 | TRBJ1-4 | TRBV19 | TGTGCCAGTAGTATGAGGGGGCAGGGTGAAAAACTGTTTTTT | CASSMRGQGEKLFF
. | TRBD2 | TRBJ2-1 | TRBV7-6 | TGTGCCAGCAGCTTAGGGGCCGGGGGGGCGCTGAATGAGCAGTTCTTC | CASSLGAGGALNEQFF
. | TRBD1 | TRBJ1-1 | TRBV7-8 | TGTGCCAGCAGCTTGAAGGACAGGAGGAATGAAGCTTTCTTT | CASSLKDRRNEAFF
. | . | TRBJ1-3 | TRBV28 | TGTGCCAGCAGTTTCGGGGGTCTTGCTGGAAACACCATATATTTT | CASSFGGLAGNTIYF
few | TRBD2 | TRBJ2-7 | TRBV7-9 | TGTGCCAGCAGCTCGTACGGGGGGACTACCATCTACGAGCAGTACTTC | CASSSYGGTTIYEQYF
. | TRBD1 | TRBJ2-2 | TRBV10-3 | TGTGCCATCAGTGACTCCCGGGACAGGGTGAACACCGGGGAGCTGTTTTTT | CAISDSRDRVNTGELFF
. | TRBD1 | TRBJ2-7 | TRBV7-9 | TGTGCCAGCAGCCCCCGACAGGGGTCCTACGAGCAGTACTTC | CASSPRQGSYEQYF
. | TRBD1 | TRBJ1-2 | TRBV24-1 | TGTGCCACCAGTGACCATGTCAGGGGGGATGTCACCTTC | CATSDHVRGDVTF
. | TRBD1 | TRBJ2-1 | TRBV13 | TGTGCCACCCACTACCGGGACAGGGTATACAATGAGCAGTTCTTC | CATHYRDRVYNEQFF
. | . | TRBJ2-1 | TRBV5-1 | TGCGCCAGCCTCCCGTTGGGGACGGGGGGCGGGGATGAGCAGTTCTTC | CASLPLGTGGGDEQFF
. | . | TRBJ1-4 | TRBV28 | TGTGCCAGCAGTTTAAGGGGGGGTGGCGAAAAACTGTTTTTT | CASSLRGGGEKLFF
. | . | TRBJ2-2 | TRBV3-1/TRBV3-2 | TGTGCCAGCAGCCAAGCCAGGACGAACACCGGGGAGCTGTTTTTT | CASSQARTNTGELFF
few | TRBD1 | TRBJ2-6 | TRBV19 | TGTGCCAGTAGGGACAGGGCTGGGGCCAACGTCCTGACTTTC | CASRDRAGANVLTF
. | . | TRBJ2-6 | TRBV11-2 | TGTGCCAGCAGCTTAGGGCCCAGGATAAGCCCTGGGGCCAACGTCCTGACTTTC | CASSLGPRISPGANVLTF